The present T cell receptor (beta chain) was sequenced within a study of shared clonotypes between healthy human individuals. Sequenced by immunoSEQ multiplex PCR; TCRdb stores in-frame clones only, minus some. The sample includes 2,500,000 or so clones, 93% of them seen just once. This CDR3 spans 15 amino acids. Deletions cut 4 bases from V and 0 bases from J, with 13 bases between. CDR1 is MDHEN and CDR2 is SYDVKM in the germline V gene. The sequence derives from a man aged 18 to 30 in good health. Some clones in this sample may be carry-over from other donors' samples. The rearrangement joins TRBV28 to TRBJ2-7; tentative D call: TRBD2 (6 bases). Source material: naive CD4+ T cells from PBMCs. Subset denoted: CD45RA+ positively selected. In nucleotides, the CDR3 is TGTGCCAGCAGTTGGGTGGGGGGACGCTCCTACGAGCAGTACTTC. It yields the protein CASSWVGGRSYEQYF.